This T cell receptor (beta chain) was recorded in a study of blood T cell repertoires in COVID-19. The overall study: Researchers got acute and convalescent COVID-19 samples from the United States, Italy and Spain. The cDNA or gDNA used as material had been derived from T cells, B-cell-depleted T cells, or PBMCs.

The authors' processing: Cell counts per sample came from amplifying reference gene primers. Profiling relied on immunoSEQ multiplex PCR, and the TCRdb table lists in-frame clones only, not all of them. V and J calls and clone size are given by that table; D and trimming were obtained from the DNA. The table includes 40,000 to 60,000 clones, around 85% detected once. The CDR3 loop spans 15 amino acids. Germline-derived CDR1 and CDR2 are PRHDT and FYEKMQ (reference sequence). V lost 6 bases and J 0 bases, leaving 14 bases between the germline ends. The V and J genes are TRBV13 and TRBJ1-2; D is ambiguous. This TCR derives from a human donor in a cohort sampled during active COVID-19. Material: peripheral blood. The CDR3 is CASSPPHGTNYGYTF. The CDR3 bases are TGTGCCAGCAGTCCCCCCCACGGGACTAACTATGGCTACACCTTC.